Detailed here is one TCR beta chain. This entry is derived from a study of blood T cell repertoires in COVID-19. This CDR3 is built from 15 residues. Germline V lookup: CDR1 SGHTS, CDR2 YDEGEE. The J segment lost 7 bases and the V segment lost 2 bases, leaving 8 bases of the junction unmatched. TCRdb keeps only in-frame clones here, not all; method: immunoSEQ multiplex PCR. In the table there are about 260,000 clones, about 80% of which are singletons. The sample was peripheral blood. The clonotype originates from a human donor in a cohort sampled during active COVID-19. The V gene is TRBV5-8, the J gene TRBJ2-1, with 8 bases that match TRBD2. The chain's CDR3 is CASSFSGVGRNEQFF. Here the CDR3 DNA reads TGTGCCAGCAGCTTTAGCGGGGTCGGTAGGAATGAGCAGTTCTTC. The entire variable domain, with the rest obtained from reference TRBV5-8 and TRBJ2-1, is as follows: EAGVTQSPTHLIKTRGQQATLRCSPISGHTSVYWYQQALGLGLQFLLWYDEGEERNRGNFPPRFSGRQFPNYSSELNVNALELEDSALYLCASSFSGVGRNEQFFGPGTRLTVL.